This T cell receptor beta chain derives from a study of metastatic and nonmetastatic thyroid tumors. The wider study: Across blood and tumor or nodule tissue, repertoires from malignant and benign thyroid patients were compared with one another.

General observations from the study: Malignant thyroid tumors reportedly exceeded benign nodules significantly in TCR beta diversity, with the difference appearing in blood and tumor.

In the original workflow: A papillary thyroid cancer distant-metastasis classifier was built from CDR3 differences across clinicopathological groups. TCRdb re-analyzed the PCR reads using MiXCR. TCRdb, rather than the study authors, made the V and J calls. This sample has 15,000 or so clones, with over 3.5% found just once. Each patient went into thyroid surgery without having received any treatment. This clone has a handful of counts. Antigen unknown. With V trimmed by 4 bases and J by 5 bases, 5 bases remained unmatched. This CDR3 has 14 residues. Germline CDR1 SGHTA, CDR2 FQGNSA. The origin of this receptor is a female donor with papillary thyroid cancer or a benign thyroid nodule (not recorded which). Some clones in this sample may be carry-over from other donors' samples. The chain combines TRBV7-2 with TRBJ1-5, with 7 bases that match TRBD1. Sequencing was carried out using tumor tissue. This chain's CDR3 is CASSSRGGDQPQHF. As DNA, the CDR3 is TGTGCCAGCAGCTCCAGGGGGGGAGATCAGCCCCAGCATTTT. Full variable domain (rest looked up from reference TRBV7-2 and TRBJ1-5): GAGVSQSPSNKVTEKGKDVELRCDPISGHTALYWYRQSLGQGLEFLIYFQGNSAPDKSGLPSDRFSAERTGGSVSTLTIQRTQQEDSAVYLCASSSRGGDQPQHFGDGTRLSIL.